The present entry profiles one T cell receptor beta chain with its context. Its cognate antigen is unknown. A single record per CDR3 protein comes from TCRdb applying MiXCR to the reads. The sample includes about 470,000 distinct CDR3 sequences, about two fifths seen only once; the top ten take around two fifths. The data are from a study of T cell repertoires in cytomegalovirus infection. Regarding the study as a whole: Dominant in the ex vivo response were TCR beta clonotypes restricted by HLA-C and specific for CMV.

The CDR3 contains 15 residues. J was trimmed by 2 bases and V by 1 base; bases with no gene match: 5. The germline gives CDR1 SGHTA, CDR2 FQGNSA. The chain couples TRBV7-2 to TRBJ2-7; 7 bases align to TRBD2. The specimen was cultured PBMCs, collected from culture after CMV antigen stimulation. The receptor's source is a human donor in good health (CMV status not recorded). Some clones in this sample may be carry-over from other donors' samples. Here the CDR3 DNA reads TGTGCCAGCAGCTTAGTGGGAGGGGACCCCTACGAGCAGTACTTC. Translated: CASSLVGGDPYEQYF.